This note documents a single T cell receptor (beta chain) sequence. Its antigen is as yet unknown. This specimen comes from a study of identical twins. Study conclusions and caveats: The more abundant beta clonotypes in cord blood had fewer insertions, and memory repertoires did not show this. Models predicted less out-of-frame TCR alpha sharing in monozygotic twins than was found.

Template switching supplied a universal primer site; unique molecular identifiers were carried on the cDNA. TCRdb re-analysed the 5' RACE reads in MiXCR, keeping a single row per CDR3 protein. The sample has around 500,000 distinct CDR3 sequences, 13% to 15% seen once; the top ten hold about 0.52%. V was shortened by 5 bases and J by 4 bases, with 18 bases between the two germline ends. CDR3 length: 15 amino acids. Germline V gene data show CDR1 as SEHNR and CDR2 as FQNEAQ (reference sequence). This same sample was also part of a study on yellow fever vaccine responses in identical twins.

Sequences were obtained from CD4+ T cells sorted from blood. V is TRBV7-9 and J is TRBJ2-7; possibly TRBD1 or TRBD2 for D (6 bases each). The TCR originated in a woman in her late teens or twenties in good health. The CDR3 protein is CASSRTAGGDYEQYF. The CDR3 coding sequence is TGTGCCAGCAGCCGGACGGCCGGGGGCGATTACGAGCAGTACTTC.